This T cell receptor beta chain stems from a study of blood T cell repertoires in COVID-19. Study in general: Acute and convalescent COVID-19 specimens originated in the United States, Italy and Spain. The analysed material was cDNA or gDNA that came from T cells, B-cell-depleted T cells, or PBMCs.

The germline V gene has CDR1 MDHEN and CDR2 SYDVKM. This CDR3 comprises 16 residues. The germline V and J ends were trimmed by 5 bases and 3 bases, with 19 bases remaining between them. Authors' methods: The assay estimated nucleated cells by amplifying reference gene primers. This table comes from immunoSEQ multiplex PCR, and its TCRdb copy is limited to in-frame clones, with some not included. Clone size and the V and J calls come from that table; the DNA yielded D and trimming. The sample records more than 250,000 clones, roughly 87% being singletons. The source of this sequence is a man aged 45-60 years with active or convalescent COVID-19. The V call is TRBV28, the J call TRBJ1-2, with a weak D call TRBD1 (5 bases). Sequenced input: peripheral blood. CDR3 residues: CASSRSRVTYYYGYTF. CDR3 bases: TGTGCCAGCAGTCGCTCCAGGGTAACCTACTACTATGGCTACACCTTC.